This T cell receptor beta chain was captured in a study of blood T cell repertoires in COVID-19. Overall study: The origin of the acute and convalescent COVID-19 samples was the United States, Italy and Spain. The cDNA or gDNA used as material had been derived from T cells, B-cell-depleted T cells, or PBMCs.

The V gene's germline CDR1 is LNHDA and CDR2 SQIVND (reference sequence). CDR3 size: 16 residues. V was clipped by 1 base and J by 0 bases, with 9 bases between them. Source study methods: Amplification of reference gene primers provided the estimated nucleated cell counts. Sequencing used immunoSEQ multiplex PCR; TCRdb keeps in-frame clones, though not all of them. V and J calls and clone size are given by that table; D and trimming were obtained from the DNA. The table records roughly 150,000 clones, around 77% of them present only once. The clonotype was recovered from a man in his 70s with acute or convalescent COVID-19. The sample taken for sequencing was peripheral blood. The chain is built from TRBV19 and TRBJ2-2, with TRBD1 as a possible D gene (6 bases). This chain's CDR3 is CASSIVGTPNTGELFF. CDR3 sequence (DNA): TGTGCCAGTAGTATAGTCGGGACACCGAACACCGGGGAGCTGTTTTTT.